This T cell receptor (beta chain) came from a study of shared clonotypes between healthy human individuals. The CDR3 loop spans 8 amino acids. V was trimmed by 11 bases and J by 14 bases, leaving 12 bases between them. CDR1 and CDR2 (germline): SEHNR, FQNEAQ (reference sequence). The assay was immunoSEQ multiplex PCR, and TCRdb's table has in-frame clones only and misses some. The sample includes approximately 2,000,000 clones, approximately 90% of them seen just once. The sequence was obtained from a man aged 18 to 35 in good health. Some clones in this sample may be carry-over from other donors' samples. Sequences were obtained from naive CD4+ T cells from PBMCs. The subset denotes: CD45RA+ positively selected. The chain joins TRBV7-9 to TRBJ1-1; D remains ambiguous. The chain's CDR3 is CAGDLGFF. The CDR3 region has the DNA TGTGCCGGAGACCTTGGGTTCTTT.